One and the same sample provided the 21 T cell receptor beta chains below, sequenced in a study of identical twins. TCRdb recomputed calls from the 5' RACE reads with MiXCR, one row per CDR3 protein. The data contain around 340,000 distinct CDR3 sequences, approximately 8.8% of them singletons. The sequencing input was naive T cells sorted from blood. The receptor set was obtained from a woman aged 50 to 60 in good health.

This clonotype was seen only a few times. The CDR3 DNA follows: TGTGCCAGCAGTTTGACGACCCCCGTTTTGGACAGAATAAACACTGAAGCTTTCTTT. This gives the protein CASSLTTPVLDRINTEAFF. The gene calls are TRBV2 and TRBJ1-1, with a tentative D call TRBD1 (6 bases). The V end was cut by 5 bases, the J end by 2 bases, with 27 bases between. Germline values: CDR1 SNHLY, CDR2 FYNNEI. This CDR3 contains 19 residues.

This clonotype came up once. The J gene is TRBJ2-6, the V gene TRBV28, with 9 bases matching TRBD2. V trimming: 5 bases; J trimming: 0 bases; junction bases outside the gene matches: 2. The CDR3 is 16 amino acids. CDR1 is MDHEN and CDR2 is SYDVKM in the germline V gene. The CDR3 here is CASSKAGGSGANVLTF. The CDR3 nucleotides are TGTGCCAGCAGTAAAGCGGGGGGCTCTGGGGCCAACGTCCTGACTTTC.

This clonotype was detected many times. The J gene is TRBJ2-7, the V gene TRBV9; D may be TRBD1 or TRBD2 (5 bases each). Germline CDR1 and CDR2: SGDLS and YYNGEE. This CDR3 has 14 amino acids. V gave up 1 base and J gave up 3 bases, with 11 bases separating them. Written as DNA, the CDR3 is TGTGCCAGCAGCGTAAGGGACCAGGACTACGAGCAGTACTTC. Its translation is CASSVRDQDYEQYF.

There are many counts of this clonotype. The J gene is TRBJ1-1, the V gene TRBV12-3 or TRBV12-4, with 9 nucleotides matching TRBD1. Unmatched junction bases numbered 11, after V lost 7 bases and J lost 5 bases. The CDR3 spans 15 residues. For the CDR3, the DNA is TGTGCCAGCACCCCATTACAGGGGGCAGAGACTGAAGCTTTCTTT. Translated: CASTPLQGAETEAFF.

This clonotype was found a few times. This sequence joins TRBV6-2 or TRBV6-3 and TRBJ2-3, with D maybe TRBD2 (5 bases). The CDR3 length is 13 residues. The ends were cut back, 6 bases at V and 6 bases at J, with 13 bases in the middle. Germline-derived CDR1 and CDR2 are MNHEY and SVGEGT. As DNA, the CDR3 is TGTGCCAGCAGCTCCCTCCGGAGGGATACGCAGTATTTT. Its protein is CASSSLRRDTQYF.

This clonotype was picked up many times. The V call is TRBV11-2, the J call TRBJ1-1; no reliable D call. V lost 0 bases, J lost 6 bases, and 8 bases lay in between. CDR3 size: 13 residues. Germline CDR1 reads SGHAT; CDR2 reads FQNNGV. The CDR3 reads CASSLEVYPEAFF. Here the CDR3 DNA reads TGTGCCAGCAGCTTAGAAGTGTATCCTGAAGCTTTCTTT. Full variable domain (remainder filled in from reference TRBV11-2 and TRBJ1-1): EAGVAQSPRYKIIEKRQSVAFWCNPISGHATLYWYQQILGQGPKLLIQFQNNGVVDDSQLPKDRFSAERLKGVDSTLKIQPAKLEDSAVYLCASSLEVYPEAFFGQGTRLTVV.

This clonotype was detected only a few times. The CDR3 DNA reads as TGTGCCAGCAAAACCGGGACGGCTAATCAGCCCCAGCATTTT. The encoded protein is CASKTGTANQPQHF. This sequence joins TRBV12-3 or TRBV12-4 and TRBJ1-5, with a weak D call TRBD1 (5 bases). V lost 7 bases and J 4 bases, leaving 14 bases between the germline ends. CDR3 length: 14 residues.

The rearrangement uses TRBV21-1 and TRBJ2-7; the table assigns TRBD2, which was not confirmed against the DNA. TRBV21-1 is an annotated pseudogene. The CDR3 has 17 amino acids. The CDR3 bases are TGTGCCACCAGCCTAGGGACTAGCGGGAGGTCCTCCTACGAGCAGTACTTC. Protein sequence: CATSLGTSGRSSYEQYF.

This clonotype was recorded at least ten times. V and J are TRBV15 and TRBJ2-3; the match to TRBD2 covers 12 bases. Germline values: CDR1 LNHNV, CDR2 YYDKDF (reference sequence). This CDR3 comprises 17 residues. With V trimmed by 0 bases and J by 6 bases, 7 bases remained unmatched. DNA of the CDR3: TGTGCCACCAGCAGAGATGGACTAGCGGGACTTAGGGATACGCAGTATTTT. Encoded protein: CATSRDGLAGLRDTQYF.

The gene calls are TRBV6-5 and TRBJ2-2; 8 bases map to TRBD1. CDR3 length: 14 residues. Per germline, CDR1 MNHEY and CDR2 SVGAGI. V lost 7 bases and J lost 6; bases outside the gene matches: 7. CDR3 amino acids: CASTPLDRAGELFF. In DNA form, the CDR3 reads TGTGCCAGCACCCCCCTGGACAGGGCCGGGGAGCTGTTTTTT.

The table lists this clonotype with a few counts. The chain joins TRBV4-2 to TRBJ2-1; 7 bases align to TRBD2. Per the germline V gene, CDR1 is LGHNA and CDR2 is YNFKEQ. V lost 6 bases and J lost 8; bases outside the gene matches: 16. The CDR3 spans 16 residues. This CDR3 is CASRDDGTPLAHEQFF. Written as DNA, the CDR3 is TGTGCCAGCAGAGACGATGGGACTCCACTAGCGCATGAGCAGTTCTTC.

The chain couples TRBV12-3 or TRBV12-4 to TRBJ1-5, with 11 bases lining up with TRBD1. V lost 6 bases and J lost 6; bases outside the gene matches: 4. The CDR3 contains 14 residues. In DNA form, the CDR3 reads TGTGCCAGCAGGGGGACAGGGGGTCCTCAGCCCCAGCATTTT. Amino acid sequence: CASRGTGGPQPQHF.

This clonotype showed up many times. The V and J genes are TRBV12-3 or TRBV12-4 and TRBJ1-3; D call uncertain. The V gene lost 3 bases and the J gene lost 0 bases, with 6 bases spanning the gap. This CDR3 region has 14 residues. The CDR3 coding sequence is TGTGCCAGCAGTTTGGGGTCCTCTGGAAACACCATATATTTT. Amino acids: CASSLGSSGNTIYF.

V gene TRBV20-1 combines with J gene TRBJ2-7, with 13 bases lining up with TRBD2. Germline CDR1 and CDR2: DFQATT and SNEGSKA (reference sequence). V lost 1 base and J lost 3; bases outside the gene matches: 21. The CDR3 sequence is 21 residues long. CDR3 coding DNA: TGCAGTGCTAGAGGACTAGCGGGAGGAGGTGAAGGTGGGGGTTTTAACTACGAGCAGTACGTC. Its protein product is CSARGLAGGGEGGGFNYEQYV.

This clonotype was recorded a few times. The V gene is TRBV9, the J gene TRBJ1-1; no firm D call. In germline, CDR1 is SGDLS, CDR2 YYNGEE. Trimming took 3 bases from V and 0 from J, leaving 12 bases between them. This CDR3 spans 15 amino acids. The CDR3 nucleotides read TGTGCCAGCAGCGCCGGAGGGTTCATGAACACTGAAGCTTTCTTT. Residues: CASSAGGFMNTEAFF.

The chain recombines TRBV5-1 with TRBJ2-7; D perhaps matches TRBD1 (6 bases). The CDR3 runs to 14 residues. Trimming took 8 bases from V and 2 from J, leaving 17 bases between them. Germline V gene lookup returns CDR1 SGHRS and CDR2 YFSETQ. The CDR3 protein is CASQQGTGTYEQYF. The CDR3 region has the DNA TGCGCCAGTCAGCAGGGGACGGGGACCTACGAGCAGTACTTC.

This clonotype was recorded a few times. V usage is TRBV30 and J usage is TRBJ2-3; D tentatively fits TRBD1 or TRBD2 (6 bases each). The CDR3 spans 13 residues. The germline CDR1 and CDR2 sequences are GTSNPN and SVGIG (reference sequence). V gave up 4 bases and J gave up 6 bases, with 14 bases separating them. CDR3 in amino acids: CAWTQGTLDTQYF. The CDR3 nucleotides are TGTGCCTGGACCCAGGGGACTCTCGATACGCAGTATTTT.

This clonotype was observed many times. V usage is TRBV20-1 and J usage is TRBJ2-5, with D maybe TRBD2 (6 bases). The CDR3 has 10 residues. Germline-derived CDR1 and CDR2 are DFQATT and SNEGSKA (reference sequence). Trimming left V 5 bases short and J 5 bases short, with 6 bases between. CDR3 in DNA: TGCAGTGCTGGGGGGGAGACCCAGTACTTC. Translated, it gives CSAGGETQYF.

The rearrangement joins TRBV27 to TRBJ2-3; tentatively, D is TRBD2 (6 bases). Germline V gene data show CDR1 as MNHEY and CDR2 as SMNVEV (reference sequence). Trimming took off 3 bases at V and 0 bases at J, with 10 bases between the two ends. This CDR3 region has 15 residues. CDR3 protein: CASSFVAASTDTQYF. The CDR3 nucleotides are TGTGCCAGCAGTTTTGTAGCGGCTAGCACAGATACGCAGTATTTT.

The chain joins TRBV5-1 to TRBJ2-7; 8 bases fit TRBD2. Germline V gene sequence: CDR1 SGHRS, CDR2 YFSETQ. This CDR3 is built from 15 residues. Unmatched junction bases numbered 9, after V lost 0 bases and J lost 7 bases. CDR3 nucleotide sequence: TGCGCCAGCAGCTTGGCTACGGGAGGGCCGTGGGAGCAGTACTTC. Its translation is CASSLATGGPWEQYF.

This clonotype was counted many times. The genes are TRBV9 and TRBJ2-3; TRBD1 matches 9 bases. With V trimmed by 3 bases and J by 2 bases, 10 bases remained unmatched. CDR1 SGDLS and CDR2 YYNGEE come from the germline V gene. The CDR3 contains 17 residues. DNA of the CDR3: TGTGCCAGCAGCGGGAAGAGACAGGGGGGACACACAGATACGCAGTATTTT. This sequence encodes CASSGKRQGGHTDTQYF. Based on the CDR3 plus reference TRBV9 and TRBJ2-3, the full variable domain is DSGVTQTPKHLITATGQRVTLRCSPRSGDLSVYWYQQSLDQGLQFLIQYYNGEERAKGNILERFSAQQFPDLHSELNLSSLELGDSALYFCASSGKRQGGHTDTQYFGPGTRLTVL.